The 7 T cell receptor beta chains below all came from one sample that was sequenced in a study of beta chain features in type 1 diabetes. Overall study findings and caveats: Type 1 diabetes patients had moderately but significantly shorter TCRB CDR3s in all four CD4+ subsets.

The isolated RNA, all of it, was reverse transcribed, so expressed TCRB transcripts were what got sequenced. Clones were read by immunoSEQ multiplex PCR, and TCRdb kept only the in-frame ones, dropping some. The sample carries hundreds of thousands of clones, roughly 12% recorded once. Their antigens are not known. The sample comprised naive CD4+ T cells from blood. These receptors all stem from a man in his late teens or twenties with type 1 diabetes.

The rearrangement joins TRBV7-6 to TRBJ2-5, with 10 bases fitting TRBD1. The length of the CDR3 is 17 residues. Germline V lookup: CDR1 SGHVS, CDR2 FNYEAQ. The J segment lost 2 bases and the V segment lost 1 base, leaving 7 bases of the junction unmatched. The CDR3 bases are TGTGCCAGCAGCTTAGGCCCCCCGGGACAGGGGCAAGAGACCCAGTACTTC. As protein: CASSLGPPGQGQETQYF. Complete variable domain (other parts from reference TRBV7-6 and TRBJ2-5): GAGVSQSPRYKVTKRGQDVALRCDPISGHVSLYWYRQALGQGPEFLTYFNYEAQQDKSGLPNDRFSAERPEGSISTLTIQRTEQRDSAMYRCASSLGPPGQGQETQYFGPGTRLLVL.

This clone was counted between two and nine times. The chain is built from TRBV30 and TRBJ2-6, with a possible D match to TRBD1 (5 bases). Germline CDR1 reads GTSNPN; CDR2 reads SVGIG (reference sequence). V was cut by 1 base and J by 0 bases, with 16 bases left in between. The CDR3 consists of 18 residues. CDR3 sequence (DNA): TGTGCCTGGAGTGGTGGGGCAGGACCAAACTCTGGGGCCAACGTCCTGACTTTC. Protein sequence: CAWSGGAGPNSGANVLTF.

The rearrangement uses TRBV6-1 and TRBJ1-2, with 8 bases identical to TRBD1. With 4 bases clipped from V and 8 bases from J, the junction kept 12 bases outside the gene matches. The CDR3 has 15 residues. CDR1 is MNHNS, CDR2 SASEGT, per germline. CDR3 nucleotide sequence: TGTGCCAGCAGTGCCCAAAGGACAGGGTTGCTCGGCTACACCTTC. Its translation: CASSAQRTGLLGYTF.

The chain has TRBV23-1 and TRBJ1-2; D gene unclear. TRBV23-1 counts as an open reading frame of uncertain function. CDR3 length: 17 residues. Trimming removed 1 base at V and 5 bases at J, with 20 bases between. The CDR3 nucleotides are TGCGCCAGCAGTCAATATGACACTTATGGCGGAAGATATGGCTACACCTTC. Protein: CASSQYDTYGGRYGYTF.

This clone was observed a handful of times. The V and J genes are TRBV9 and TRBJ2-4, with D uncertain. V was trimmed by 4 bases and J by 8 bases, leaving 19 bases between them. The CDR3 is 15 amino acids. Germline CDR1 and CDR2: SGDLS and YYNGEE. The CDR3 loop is CASSPPAADGDIQYF. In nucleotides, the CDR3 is TGTGCCAGCAGCCCCCCAGCCGCGGATGGTGACATTCAGTACTTC.

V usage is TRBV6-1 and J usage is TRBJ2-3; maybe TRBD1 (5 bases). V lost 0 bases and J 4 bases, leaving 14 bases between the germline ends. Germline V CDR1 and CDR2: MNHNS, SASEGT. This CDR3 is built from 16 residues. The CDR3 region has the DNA TGTGCCAGCAGTGAAGCGCATCAGGGCTCATCAGATACGCAGTATTTT. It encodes CASSEAHQGSSDTQYF.

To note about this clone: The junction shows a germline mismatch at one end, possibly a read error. The CDR3 loop is CASSLEATGVNTEAFF. CDR3 bases: TGTGCCAGCAGCCTGGAGGCTACAGGGGTGAATACTGAAGCTTTCTTT. The chain combines TRBV4-2 with TRBJ1-1; TRBD1 matches 7 bases. The CDR3 spans 16 residues. CDR1 LGHNA and CDR2 YNFKEQ come from the germline V gene.